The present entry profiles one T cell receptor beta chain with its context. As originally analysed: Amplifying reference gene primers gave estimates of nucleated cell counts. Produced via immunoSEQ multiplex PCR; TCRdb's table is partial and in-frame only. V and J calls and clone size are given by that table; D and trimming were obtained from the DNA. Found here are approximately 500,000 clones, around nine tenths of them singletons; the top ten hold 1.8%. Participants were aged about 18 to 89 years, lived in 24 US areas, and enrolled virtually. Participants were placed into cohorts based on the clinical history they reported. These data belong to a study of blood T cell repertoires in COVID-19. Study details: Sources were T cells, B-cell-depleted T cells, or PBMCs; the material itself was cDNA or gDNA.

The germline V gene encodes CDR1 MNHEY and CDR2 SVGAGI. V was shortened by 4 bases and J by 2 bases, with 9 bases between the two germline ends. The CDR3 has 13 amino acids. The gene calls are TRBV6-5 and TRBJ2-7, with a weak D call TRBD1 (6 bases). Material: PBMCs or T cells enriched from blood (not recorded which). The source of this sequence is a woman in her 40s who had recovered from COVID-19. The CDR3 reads CASSFPGAYEQYF. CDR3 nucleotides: TGTGCCAGCAGTTTTCCAGGGGCCTACGAGCAGTACTTC.